What follows is one TCR beta chain and its context. Its antigen remains unknown. This CDR3 comprises 15 residues. Germline assignment: CDR1 SGHTA and CDR2 FQGNSA. Each UMI harboured a 6-nucleotide sample barcode and was appended via template switching. cDNA for TCRalpha and TCRbeta was amplified by nested PCRs of roughly 17 then nine to ten cycles. TCRdb reanalyzed the 5' RACE reads and collapses them to one entry per CDR3 protein, without DNA. Here the sample table reports fewer than 450,000 distinct CDR3 sequences. This entry belongs to a study of monozygotic twins with inflammatory bowel disease. Study findings and constraints: Distinct T cell subtypes could not be told apart.

Blood was drawn once per donor, and each sample measured 2 to 2.5 ml. This chain uses TRBV7-2 with TRBJ2-1; TCRdb reports TRBD1, a call that lacks DNA to check it against. Sequencing was performed on blood. This clonotype was obtained from a human donor with ulcerative colitis or Crohn's disease, or a healthy co-twin of an affected twin (not recorded which). CDR3 residues: CASSLDRVTYNEQFF.